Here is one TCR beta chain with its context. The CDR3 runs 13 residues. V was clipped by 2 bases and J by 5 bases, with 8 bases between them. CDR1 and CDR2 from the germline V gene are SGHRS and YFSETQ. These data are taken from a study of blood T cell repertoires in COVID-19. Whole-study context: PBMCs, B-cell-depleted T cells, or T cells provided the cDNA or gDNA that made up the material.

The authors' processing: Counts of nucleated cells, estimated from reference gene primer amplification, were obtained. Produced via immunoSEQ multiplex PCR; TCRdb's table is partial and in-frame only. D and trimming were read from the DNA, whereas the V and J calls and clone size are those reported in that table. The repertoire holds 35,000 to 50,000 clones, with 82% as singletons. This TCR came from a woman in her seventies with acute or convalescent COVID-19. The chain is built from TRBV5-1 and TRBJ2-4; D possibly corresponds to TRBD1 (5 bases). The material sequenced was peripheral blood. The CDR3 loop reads CASSLQAENIQYF. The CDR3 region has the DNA TGCGCCAGCAGCTTACAGGCTGAAAACATTCAGTACTTC. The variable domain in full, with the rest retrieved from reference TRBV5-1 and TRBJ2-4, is KAGVTQTPRYLIKTRGQQVTLSCSPISGHRSVSWYQQTPGQGLQFLFEYFSETQRNKGNFPGRFSGRQFSNSRSEMNVSTLELGDSALYLCASSLQAENIQYFGAGTRLSVL.